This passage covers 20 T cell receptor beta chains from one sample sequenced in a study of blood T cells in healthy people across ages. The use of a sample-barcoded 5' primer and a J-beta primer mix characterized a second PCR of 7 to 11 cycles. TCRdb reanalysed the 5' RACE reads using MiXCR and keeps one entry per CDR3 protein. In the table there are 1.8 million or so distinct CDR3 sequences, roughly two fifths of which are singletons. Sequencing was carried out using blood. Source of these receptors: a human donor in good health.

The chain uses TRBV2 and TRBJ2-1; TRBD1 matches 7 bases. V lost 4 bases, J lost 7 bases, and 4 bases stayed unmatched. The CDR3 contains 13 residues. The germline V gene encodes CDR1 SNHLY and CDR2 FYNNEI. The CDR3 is CASSVQGSNEQFF. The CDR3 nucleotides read TGTGCCAGCAGTGTACAGGGGTCGAATGAGCAGTTCTTC.

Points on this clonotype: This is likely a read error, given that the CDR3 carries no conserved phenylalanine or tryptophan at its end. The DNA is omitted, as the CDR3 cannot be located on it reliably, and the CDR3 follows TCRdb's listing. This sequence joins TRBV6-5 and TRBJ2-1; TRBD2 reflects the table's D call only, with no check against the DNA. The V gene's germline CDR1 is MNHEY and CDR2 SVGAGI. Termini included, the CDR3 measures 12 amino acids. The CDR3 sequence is CASSTGLAGKVI.

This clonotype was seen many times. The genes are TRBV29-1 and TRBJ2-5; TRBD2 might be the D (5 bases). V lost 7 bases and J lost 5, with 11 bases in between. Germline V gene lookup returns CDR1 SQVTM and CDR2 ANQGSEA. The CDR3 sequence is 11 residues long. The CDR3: CSGTSEETQYF. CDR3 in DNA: TGCAGCGGCACTAGTGAGGAGACCCAGTACTTC. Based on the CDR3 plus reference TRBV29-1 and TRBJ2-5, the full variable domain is SAVISQKPSRDICQRGTSLTIQCQVDSQVTMMFWYRQQPGQSLTLIATANQGSEATYESGFVIDKFPISRPNLTFSTLTVSNMSPEDSSIYLCSGTSEETQYFGPGTRLLVL.

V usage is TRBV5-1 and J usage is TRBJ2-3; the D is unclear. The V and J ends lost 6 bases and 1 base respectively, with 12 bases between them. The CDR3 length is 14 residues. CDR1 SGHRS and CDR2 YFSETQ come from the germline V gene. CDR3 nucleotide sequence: TGCGCCAGCAATCCTACAGTCGGCACAGATACGCAGTATTTT. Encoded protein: CASNPTVGTDTQYF.

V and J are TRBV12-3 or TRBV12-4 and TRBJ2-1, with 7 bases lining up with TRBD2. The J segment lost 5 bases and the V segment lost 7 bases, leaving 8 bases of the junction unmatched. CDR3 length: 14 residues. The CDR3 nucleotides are TGTGCCAGCACCTGGGGGACTACCAACAATGAGCAGTTCTTC. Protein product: CASTWGTTNNEQFF.

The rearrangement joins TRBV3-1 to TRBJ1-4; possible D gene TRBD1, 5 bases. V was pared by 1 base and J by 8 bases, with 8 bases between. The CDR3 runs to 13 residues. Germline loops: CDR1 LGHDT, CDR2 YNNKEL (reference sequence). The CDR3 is CASSQAGSEKLFF. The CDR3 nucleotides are TGTGCCAGCAGCCAAGCAGGGTCCGAAAAACTGTTTTTT.

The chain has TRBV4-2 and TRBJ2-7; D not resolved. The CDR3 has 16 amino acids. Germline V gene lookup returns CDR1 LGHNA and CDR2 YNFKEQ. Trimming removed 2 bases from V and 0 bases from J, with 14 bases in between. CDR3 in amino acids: CASSQQHRVLSYEQYF. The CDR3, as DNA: TGTGCCAGCAGCCAACAGCACCGGGTCCTCTCCTACGAGCAGTACTTC.

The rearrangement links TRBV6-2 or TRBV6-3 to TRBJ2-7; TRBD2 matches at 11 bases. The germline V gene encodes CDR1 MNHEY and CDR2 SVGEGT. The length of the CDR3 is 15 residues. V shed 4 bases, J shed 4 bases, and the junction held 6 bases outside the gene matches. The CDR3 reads CASSLIAGGRYEQYF. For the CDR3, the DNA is TGTGCCAGCAGTTTGATAGCGGGGGGGCGTTACGAGCAGTACTTC.

The CDR3 region is CASSFAETGAQYF. CDR3 DNA sequence: TGTGCCAGCAGCTTCGCCGAAACAGGGGCGCAGTATTTT. This chain connects TRBV7-2 to TRBJ2-3, with 7 bases that match TRBD1. V lost 3 bases to trimming and J lost 10 bases; unmatched junction nucleotides: 7. CDR1 SGHTA and CDR2 FQGNSA come from the germline V gene. The CDR3 sequence is 13 residues long.

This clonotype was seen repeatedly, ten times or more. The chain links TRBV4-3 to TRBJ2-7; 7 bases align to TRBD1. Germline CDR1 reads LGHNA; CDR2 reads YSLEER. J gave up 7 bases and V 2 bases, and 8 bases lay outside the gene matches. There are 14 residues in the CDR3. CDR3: CASSQTWTGGEQYF. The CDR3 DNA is TGCGCCAGCAGCCAAACATGGACAGGAGGTGAGCAGTACTTC.

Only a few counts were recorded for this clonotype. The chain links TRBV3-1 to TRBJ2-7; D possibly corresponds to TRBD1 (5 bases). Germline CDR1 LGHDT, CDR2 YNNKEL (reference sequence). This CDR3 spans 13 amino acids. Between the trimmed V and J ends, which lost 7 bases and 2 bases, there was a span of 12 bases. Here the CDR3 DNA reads TGTGCCAGCACCCCAGGGTCACCCTACGAGCAGTACTTC. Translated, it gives CASTPGSPYEQYF.

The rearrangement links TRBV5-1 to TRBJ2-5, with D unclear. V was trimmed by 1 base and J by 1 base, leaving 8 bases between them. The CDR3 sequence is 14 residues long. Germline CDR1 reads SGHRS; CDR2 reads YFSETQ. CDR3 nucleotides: TGCGCCAGCAGCTTGACGAACAGCCAAGAGACCCAGTACTTC. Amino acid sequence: CASSLTNSQETQYF.

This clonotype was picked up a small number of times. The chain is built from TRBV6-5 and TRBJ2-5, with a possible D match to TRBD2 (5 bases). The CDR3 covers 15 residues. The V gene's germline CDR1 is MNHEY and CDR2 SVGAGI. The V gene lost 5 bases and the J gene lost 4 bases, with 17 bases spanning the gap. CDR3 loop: CASSPDFSRSETQYF. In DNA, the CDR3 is TGTGCCAGCAGTCCGGACTTTAGCCGCTCAGAGACCCAGTACTTC.

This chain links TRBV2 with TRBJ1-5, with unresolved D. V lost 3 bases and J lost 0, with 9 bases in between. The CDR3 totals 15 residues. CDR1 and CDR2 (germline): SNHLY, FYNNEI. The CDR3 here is CASSEDYYSNQPQHF. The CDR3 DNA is TGTGCCAGCAGTGAGGACTACTATAGCAATCAGCCCCAGCATTTT.

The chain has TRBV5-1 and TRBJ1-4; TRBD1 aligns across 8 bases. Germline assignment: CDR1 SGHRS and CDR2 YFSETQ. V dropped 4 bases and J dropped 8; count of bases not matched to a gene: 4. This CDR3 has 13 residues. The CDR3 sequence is CASSIGTGEKLFF. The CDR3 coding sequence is TGCGCCAGCAGCATCGGGACAGGAGAAAAACTGTTTTTT.

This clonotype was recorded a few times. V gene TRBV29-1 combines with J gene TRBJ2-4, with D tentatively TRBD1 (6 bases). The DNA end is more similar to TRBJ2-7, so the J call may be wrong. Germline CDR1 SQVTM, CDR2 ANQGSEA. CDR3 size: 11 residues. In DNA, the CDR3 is TGCAGCGTTGGAAACAGGGACGAGCAGTACTTC. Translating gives CSVGNRDEQYF.

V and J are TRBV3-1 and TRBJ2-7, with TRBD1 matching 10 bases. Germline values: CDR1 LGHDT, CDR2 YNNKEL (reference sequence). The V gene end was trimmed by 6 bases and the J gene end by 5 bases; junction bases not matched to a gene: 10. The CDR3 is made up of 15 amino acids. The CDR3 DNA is TGTGCCAGCAGTTACTTCGGGACAGGGGTCAACGAGCAGTACTTC. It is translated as CASSYFGTGVNEQYF.

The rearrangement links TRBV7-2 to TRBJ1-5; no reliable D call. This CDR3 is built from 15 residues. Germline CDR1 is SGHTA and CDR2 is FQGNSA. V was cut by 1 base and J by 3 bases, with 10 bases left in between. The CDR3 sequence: CASSLVGENNQPQHF. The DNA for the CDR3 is TGTGCCAGCAGCTTAGTCGGGGAGAACAATCAGCCCCAGCATTTT.

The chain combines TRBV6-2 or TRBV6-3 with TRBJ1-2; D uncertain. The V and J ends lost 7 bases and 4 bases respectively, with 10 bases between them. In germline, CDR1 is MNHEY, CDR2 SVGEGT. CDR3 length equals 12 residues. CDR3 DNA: TGTGCCAGCAAGGGAGCACTCTATGGCTACACCTTC. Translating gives CASKGALYGYTF.

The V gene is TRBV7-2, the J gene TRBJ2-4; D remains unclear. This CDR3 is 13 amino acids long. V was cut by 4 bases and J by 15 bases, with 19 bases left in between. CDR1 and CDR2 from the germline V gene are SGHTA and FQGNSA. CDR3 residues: CASSSRYSWSTYF. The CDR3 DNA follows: TGTGCCAGCAGCTCTCGGTATAGCTGGAGTACGTACTTC.